This T cell receptor (beta chain) came from a study of T cell changes during pregnancy in multiple sclerosis. The CDR3 is 12 residues long. V was pared by 6 bases and J by 10 bases, with 13 bases between. CDR1 is SGHVS, CDR2 FQNEAQ, per germline. Repertoires were generated with immunoSEQ multiplex PCR, while TCRdb's copy carries only in-frame clones and drops some. The sample lists about 83,000 clones, roughly nine tenths occurring once. The receptor was isolated from a female donor in good health, serving as a control in a pregnancy study. Some clones in this sample may be carry-over from other donors' samples. The chain joins TRBV7-8 to TRBJ2-1, with unresolved D. Specimen: PBMCs, collected in the first trimester of pregnancy. CDR3 sequence reads: CASRGASVEQFF. The CDR3 nucleotides are TGTGCCAGCAGAGGCGCCAGCGTCGAGCAGTTCTTC.